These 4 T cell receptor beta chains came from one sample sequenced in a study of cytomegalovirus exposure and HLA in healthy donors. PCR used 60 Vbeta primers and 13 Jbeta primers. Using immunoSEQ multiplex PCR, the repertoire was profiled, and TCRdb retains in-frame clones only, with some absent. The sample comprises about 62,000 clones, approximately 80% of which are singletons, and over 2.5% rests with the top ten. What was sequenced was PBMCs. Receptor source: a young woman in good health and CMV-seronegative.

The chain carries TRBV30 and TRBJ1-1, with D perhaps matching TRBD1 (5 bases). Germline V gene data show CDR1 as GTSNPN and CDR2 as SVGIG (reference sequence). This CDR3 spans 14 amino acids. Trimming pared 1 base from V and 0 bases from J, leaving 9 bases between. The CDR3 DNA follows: TGTGCCTGGAGTGAAGGGACTATGAACACTGAAGCTTTCTTT. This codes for CAWSEGTMNTEAFF.

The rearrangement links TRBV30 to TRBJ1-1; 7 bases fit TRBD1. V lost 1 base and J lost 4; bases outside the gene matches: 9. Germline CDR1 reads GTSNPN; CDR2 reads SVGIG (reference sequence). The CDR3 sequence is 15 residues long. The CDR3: CAWSGNRGMGTEAFF. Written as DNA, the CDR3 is TGTGCCTGGAGTGGAAACAGGGGAATGGGCACTGAAGCTTTCTTT.

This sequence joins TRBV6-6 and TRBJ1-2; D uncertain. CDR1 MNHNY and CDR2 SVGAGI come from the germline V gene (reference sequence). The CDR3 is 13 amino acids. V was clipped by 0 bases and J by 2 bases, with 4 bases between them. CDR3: CASSYSSNYGYTF. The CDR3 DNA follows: TGTGCCAGCAGTTACTCGTCGAACTATGGCTACACCTTC.

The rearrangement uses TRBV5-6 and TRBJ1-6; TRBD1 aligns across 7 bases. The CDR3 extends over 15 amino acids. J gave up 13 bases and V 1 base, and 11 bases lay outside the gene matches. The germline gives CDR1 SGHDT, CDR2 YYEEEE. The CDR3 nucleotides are TGTGCCAGCAGCTTGTTCCTCCGACAGGGAGGTCCCCTCCACTTT. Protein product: CASSLFLRQGGPLHF.